This T cell receptor (beta chain) was obtained from a study of T cell responses to AZD1222 COVID-19 vaccine. General study points: Targets within unmutated variant regions were reportedly found for nearly half of spike-specific TCRs. After the peak T cell response, and only then, were repertoires sampled. Most donors were white British and more were female, and clonal diversity was possibly underestimated.

The germline V and J ends were trimmed by 6 bases and 4 bases, with 12 bases remaining between them. In germline, CDR1 is MDHEN, CDR2 SYDVKM. The CDR3 has 13 amino acids. Using immunoSEQ multiplex PCR, the repertoire was profiled, and TCRdb retains in-frame clones only, with some absent. This sample has roughly 140,000 clones, with about 93% found just once. With respect to this clone: What it binds is not known.

The chain employs TRBV28 and TRBJ1-2; weak D call: TRBD1 (6 bases). This TCR derives from an adult in good health. The sample here was peripheral blood, taken on day 0 of AZD1222 vaccination. CDR3 sequence (DNA): TGTGCCAGCAGGCAGGGGCGGACCTATGGCTACACCTTC. It yields the protein CASRQGRTYGYTF.